This T cell receptor (beta chain) was captured by sequencing in a study of cytomegalovirus exposure and HLA in healthy donors. Findings of the study overall: As a later analysis showed, a missense DCLRE1C variant was linked to trimming of TCR beta V- and J-genes. A further, later analysis showed that HLA-associated TCR beta chains (compared with equally common others) were more clonally expanded. Serostatus for CMV was the only available immune exposure information. Previous analysis showed most TCR beta V segments were productive about 87% or about 30% of the time.

CDR3 size: 14 residues. V shed 5 bases, J shed 7 bases, and the junction held 6 bases outside the gene matches. The V gene's germline CDR1 is LNHDA and CDR2 SQIVND (reference sequence). About this clone itself: As yet, its antigen is unknown.

It was with 60 Vbeta and 13 Jbeta primers that the PCR ran. TCRdb's copy holds only in-frame clones and misses some; the assay was immunoSEQ multiplex PCR. The sample has around 140,000 clones; 60% to 80% are singletons. The TCR originated in a woman in her sixties in good health and CMV-seronegative. Material: PBMCs. The chain carries TRBV19 and TRBJ1-5, with 9 bases fitting TRBD1. The CDR3 DNA follows: TGTGCCAGTAGTCCGCGGACAGGGGAGCAGCCCCAGCATTTT. Translating it yields CASSPRTGEQPQHF.